These 24 T cell receptor beta chains came from one sample sequenced in a study of beta chain features in type 1 diabetes. Expressed TCRB transcripts were sequenced after all isolated RNA was converted to cDNA. Clones were read by immunoSEQ multiplex PCR, and TCRdb kept only the in-frame ones, dropping some. The profile shows a few hundred thousand clones, approximately 13% of them singletons. Input material: naive CD4+ T cells from blood. These TCRs come from a man younger than 40 in good health.

This clone was observed a few times. The gene calls are TRBV5-1 and TRBJ1-1, with 7 bases identical to TRBD1. The CDR3 is 13 residues long. Germline CDR1 and CDR2: SGHRS and YFSETQ. Trimming at V came to 1 base and at J to 6 bases, leaving 3 bases not matched to a gene. The CDR3 is CASSLQGVAEAFF. CDR3 DNA: TGCGCCAGCAGCTTGCAGGGGGTCGCTGAAGCTTTCTTT.

This clone was observed a few times. The rearrangement uses TRBV19 and TRBJ2-1; D is ambiguous. The germline CDR1 and CDR2 sequences are LNHDA and SQIVND (reference sequence). The CDR3 has 13 residues. V was pared by 3 bases and J by 9 bases, with 12 bases between. The CDR3 here is CASSILSNTEQFF. The CDR3 coding sequence is TGTGCCAGTAGTATCCTAAGCAACACTGAGCAGTTCTTC.

This clone occurred a few times. V and J are TRBV7-2 and TRBJ2-4; TRBD2 matches 8 bases. Trimming at V came to 1 base and at J to 5 bases, leaving 4 bases not matched to a gene. Germline V gives CDR1 SGHTA, CDR2 FQGNSA. CDR3 size: 15 residues. CDR3 sequence: CASSLELAGQNIQYF. In DNA, the CDR3 is TGTGCCAGCAGCTTAGAGCTAGCGGGCCAAAACATTCAGTACTTC.

The chain is built from TRBV7-2 and TRBJ1-6; D uncertain. The V end lost 4 bases, the J end lost 8 bases, and 3 bases lay between the germline ends. This CDR3 is built from 11 residues. Germline V lookup: CDR1 SGHTA, CDR2 FQGNSA. The CDR3 DNA is TGTGCCAGCAGCTCGGATTCACCCCTCCACTTT. Protein product: CASSSDSPLHF.

Written as DNA, the CDR3 is TGTGCCTGGAGTCCCGGCCTCTCTGGAAACACCATATATTTT. Amino acid sequence: CAWSPGLSGNTIYF. The V gene is TRBV30, the J gene TRBJ1-3; D remains unclear. Trimming left V 2 bases short and J 0 bases short, with 8 bases between. This CDR3 contains 14 residues. The germline gives CDR1 GTSNPN, CDR2 SVGIG (reference sequence).

This clone has a handful of counts. The chain combines TRBV4-3 with TRBJ2-7, with D perhaps matching TRBD2 (6 bases). Trimming removed 4 bases at V and 4 bases at J, with 23 bases between. The germline gives CDR1 LGHNA, CDR2 YSLEER. The CDR3 is 17 amino acids. CDR3 region: CASSLLSTWDSLYEQYV. The CDR3 DNA follows: TGCGCCAGCAGCCTATTATCGACATGGGACTCACTTTACGAGCAGTACGTC.

This clone was seen a handful of times. The genes are TRBV29-1 and TRBJ1-1, with D possibly TRBD1 on 6 matching bases. The CDR3 has 15 residues. V was trimmed by 5 bases and J by 1 base, leaving 17 bases between them. Germline assignment: CDR1 SQVTM and CDR2 ANQGSEA. This CDR3 is CSVQQGPRGNTEAFF. DNA of the CDR3: TGCAGCGTTCAACAGGGACCCAGGGGGAACACTGAAGCTTTCTTT.

The J gene is TRBJ2-3, the V gene TRBV5-4; 8 nucleotides align to TRBD1. Germline assignment: CDR1 SGHNT and CDR2 YYREEE (reference sequence). Losses at the gene ends were 4 bases for V and 1 base for J; bases not matched to a gene: 8. CDR3 length equals 16 residues. CDR3 in amino acids: CASSRTGRGGTDTQYF. CDR3 coding DNA: TGTGCCAGCAGCAGGACAGGGCGGGGAGGCACAGATACGCAGTATTTT.

J is TRBJ2-3 and V is TRBV18, with D tentatively TRBD1 (5 bases). The germline gives CDR1 KGHSH, CDR2 LQKENI. This CDR3 has 14 residues. V lost 3 bases and J lost 1, with 8 bases in between. The CDR3 bases are TGTGCCAGCTCACCGGGGCTTGGCACAGATACGCAGTATTTT. It translates to CASSPGLGTDTQYF.

Here the CDR3 DNA reads TGTGCCTGGAGTGATGGTAGCATCTATGAGCAGTTCTTC. Translated: CAWSDGSIYEQFF. This sequence joins TRBV30 and TRBJ2-1; no clear D. The V end lost 1 base, the J end lost 8 bases, and 12 bases lay between the germline ends. CDR3 length: 13 amino acids. Germline V gene sequence: CDR1 GTSNPN, CDR2 SVGIG (reference sequence). Using reference TRBV30 and TRBJ2-1 for the parts outside the CDR3, the full variable domain is SQTIHQWPATLVQPVGSPLSLECTVEGTSNPNLYWYRQAAGRGLQLLFYSVGIGQISSEVPQNLSASRPQDRQFILSSKKLLLSDSGFYLCAWSDGSIYEQFFGPGTRLTVL.

The table lists this clone with a few counts. The chain links TRBV29-1 to TRBJ2-7; 9 bases match TRBD1. The trim removed 7 bases at V and 5 bases at J, leaving 9 bases unmatched. This CDR3 comprises 13 residues. The germline CDR1 and CDR2 sequences are SQVTM and ANQGSEA. The CDR3 protein is CSGRDRAGNEQYF. CDR3 bases: TGCAGCGGAAGGGACAGGGCGGGCAACGAGCAGTACTTC.

This clone was seen only a few times. V gene TRBV7-3 combines with J gene TRBJ2-2; TRBD2 is a possible D gene (6 bases). The germline gives CDR1 SGHTA, CDR2 FQGTGA. The CDR3 is 16 residues long. Trimming removed 5 bases at V and 0 bases at J, with 13 bases between. CDR3 nucleotide sequence: TGTGCCAGCAGCGAAAGGGGCGGGGCGAACACCGGGGAGCTGTTTTTT. Its translation: CASSERGGANTGELFF. The complete variable domain, with remaining parts taken from reference TRBV7-3 and TRBJ2-2, reads GAGVSQTPSNKVTEKGKYVELRCDPISGHTALYWYRQSLGQGPEFLIYFQGTGAADDSGLPNDRFFAVRPEGSVSTLKIQRTERGDSAVYLCASSERGGANTGELFFGEGSRLTVL.

The genes are TRBV6-1 and TRBJ1-2; 7 nucleotides agree with TRBD1. The germline V gene encodes CDR1 MNHNS and CDR2 SASEGT. Unmatched junction bases numbered 5, after V lost 3 bases and J lost 4 bases. CDR3 length equals 14 residues. CDR3 coding DNA: TGTGCCAGCAGTGACTCCGGACAGGCCTATGGCTACACCTTC. Translated, it gives CASSDSGQAYGYTF.

The chain has TRBV5-1 and TRBJ2-5; D may be TRBD2 (6 bases). V lost 4 bases to trimming and J lost 1 base, with 17 bases between them. Germline lookup yields CDR1 SGHRS and CDR2 YFSETQ. The CDR3 has 16 residues. The CDR3 nucleotides are TGCGCCAGCAGCCCGGGGGTTGGGCCACTCCAAGAGACCCAGTACTTC. This translates into CASSPGVGPLQETQYF.

V is TRBV14 and J is TRBJ2-1; TRBD2 might be the D (5 bases). Trimming pared 4 bases from V and 5 bases from J, leaving 12 bases between. CDR3 size: 14 residues. Germline lookup yields CDR1 SGHDN and CDR2 FVKESK. The DNA of the CDR3 is TGTGCCAGCAGCCTACGGGGTTGGGACAATGAGCAGTTCTTC. Encoded protein: CASSLRGWDNEQFF.

The V call is TRBV19, the J call TRBJ2-3, with D perhaps matching TRBD1 or TRBD2 (5 bases each). The CDR3 covers 19 residues. The germline CDR1 and CDR2 sequences are LNHDA and SQIVND (reference sequence). V lost 1 base to trimming and J lost 6 bases, with 26 bases between them. CDR3 protein: CASSIAWKGLASNVDTQYF. CDR3 coding DNA: TGTGCCAGTAGTATAGCTTGGAAGGGGCTAGCCTCAAACGTGGATACGCAGTATTTT.

The chain links TRBV7-2 to TRBJ2-7, with D possibly being TRBD1 (6 bases). This CDR3 comprises 13 residues. Germline loops: CDR1 SGHTA, CDR2 FQGNSA. V lost 5 bases and J 3 bases, leaving 11 bases between the germline ends. The CDR3 DNA is TGTGCCAGCAGCCTTGACAGGAGCTACGAGCAGTACTTC. As protein: CASSLDRSYEQYF. Together with reference TRBV7-2 and TRBJ2-7, the CDR3 gives the full variable domain: GAGVSQSPSNKVTEKGKDVELRCDPISGHTALYWYRQSLGQGLEFLIYFQGNSAPDKSGLPSDRFSAERTGGSVSTLTIQRTQQEDSAVYLCASSLDRSYEQYFGPGTRLTVT.

This clone was picked up one time. The chain combines TRBV13 with TRBJ2-7, with 8 bases that match TRBD2. V dropped 5 bases and J dropped 1; count of bases not matched to a gene: 10. CDR1 is PRHDT, CDR2 FYEKMQ, per germline (reference sequence). This CDR3 spans 16 amino acids. The CDR3 region has the DNA TGTGCCAGCAGCCCGCTCCGCCAGCGGGGGTCCTACGAGCAGTACTTC. It codes for CASSPLRQRGSYEQYF.

This clone has just a few counts. This chain links TRBV5-1 with TRBJ1-2; no clear D gene. Per germline, CDR1 SGHRS and CDR2 YFSETQ. The CDR3 totals 14 residues. Trimming left V 4 bases short and J 3 bases short, with 13 bases between. CDR3 DNA sequence: TGCGCCAGCAGCGCGCTAGGCTCGGACTATGGCTACACCTTC. Its protein product is CASSALGSDYGYTF.

V gene TRBV14 combines with J gene TRBJ1-1; D gene unclear. This CDR3 spans 11 amino acids. The germline V and J ends were trimmed by 2 bases and 11 bases, with 9 bases remaining between them. CDR1 and CDR2 from the germline V gene are SGHDN and FVKESK. The CDR3 DNA sequence: TGTGCCAGCAGCCAAAATCAATTGGCTTTCTTT. Its translation: CASSQNQLAFF.

In its sample, this clone was seen a few times. The chain links TRBV30 to TRBJ2-1; 14 bases fit TRBD2. The CDR3 is made up of 14 amino acids. The V and J ends lost 5 bases and 9 bases, in that order; junction bases with no gene match: 6. Germline CDR1 reads GTSNPN; CDR2 reads SVGIG (reference sequence). CDR3 region: CAWEGTSGSREQFF. The CDR3 DNA follows: TGTGCCTGGGAAGGGACTAGCGGGAGTCGTGAGCAGTTCTTC.

The chain carries TRBV9 and TRBJ2-2; D unresolved. Trimming removed 0 bases from V and 1 base from J, with 4 bases in between. This CDR3 has 14 residues. Germline assignment: CDR1 SGDLS and CDR2 YYNGEE. The CDR3 coding sequence is TGTGCCAGCAGCGTAGAACTGAACACCGGGGAGCTGTTTTTT. Protein: CASSVELNTGELFF.

The chain employs TRBV9 and TRBJ2-2; the match to TRBD2 covers 10 bases. The length of the CDR3 is 15 residues. V lost 4 bases to trimming and J lost 1 base; unmatched junction nucleotides: 1. Germline V CDR1 and CDR2: SGDLS, YYNGEE. CDR3 amino acids: CASSRTSGNTGELFF. CDR3 nucleotide sequence: TGTGCCAGCAGCAGGACTAGCGGGAACACCGGGGAGCTGTTTTTT.

This clone was seen a few times. This chain uses TRBV7-2 with TRBJ2-5; no definite D call. CDR3 size: 13 residues. The V end was cut by 0 bases, the J end by 2 bases, with 4 bases between. Per the germline V gene, CDR1 is SGHTA and CDR2 is FQGNSA. The chain's CDR3 is CASSLAVQETQYF. The CDR3 DNA is TGTGCCAGCAGCTTAGCTGTTCAAGAGACCCAGTACTTC. Combining the CDR3 with reference TRBV7-2 and TRBJ2-5 gives the whole variable domain GAGVSQSPSNKVTEKGKDVELRCDPISGHTALYWYRQSLGQGLEFLIYFQGNSAPDKSGLPSDRFSAERTGGSVSTLTIQRTQQEDSAVYLCASSLAVQETQYFGPGTRLLVL.